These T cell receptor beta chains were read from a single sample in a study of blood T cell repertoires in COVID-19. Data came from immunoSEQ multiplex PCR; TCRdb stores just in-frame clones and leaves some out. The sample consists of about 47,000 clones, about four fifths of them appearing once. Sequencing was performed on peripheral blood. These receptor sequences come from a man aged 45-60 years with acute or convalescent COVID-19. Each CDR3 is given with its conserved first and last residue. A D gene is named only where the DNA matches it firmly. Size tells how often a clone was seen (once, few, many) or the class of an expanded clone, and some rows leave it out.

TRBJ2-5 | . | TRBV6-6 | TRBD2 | CASSYRPRGEETQYF | TGTGCCAGCAGTTACCGCCCGCGGGGGGAAGAGACCCAGTACTTC
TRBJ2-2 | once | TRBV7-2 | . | CASSLLVETGELFF | TGTGCCAGCAGCTTACTAGTCGAAACCGGGGAGCTGTTTTTT
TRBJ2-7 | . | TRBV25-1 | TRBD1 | CASSESGQGDYEQYF | TGTGCCAGCAGTGAATCGGGACAGGGGGATTACGAGCAGTACTTC
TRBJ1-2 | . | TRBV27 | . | CASSFFPGAEDNYGYTF | TGTGCCAGCAGTTTTTTTCCAGGGGCGGAAGATAACTATGGCTACACCTTC
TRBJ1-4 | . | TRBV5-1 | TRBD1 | CASSLGQALNEKLFF | TGCGCCAGCAGCCTTGGACAGGCGTTAAATGAAAAACTGTTTTTT
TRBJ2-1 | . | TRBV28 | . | CASSLLSLASYNEQFF | TGTGCCAGCAGTTTACTGTCATTAGCCTCCTACAATGAGCAGTTCTTC
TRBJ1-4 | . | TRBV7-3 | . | CASSSSGTNEKLFF | TGTGCCAGCAGCTCCAGCGGAACTAATGAAAAACTGTTTTTT
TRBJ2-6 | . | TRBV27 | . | CASSLGAGANVLTF | TGTGCCAGCAGTTTGGGGGCAGGGGCCAACGTCCTGACTTTC
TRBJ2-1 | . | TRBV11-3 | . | CASSLMAGNNEQFF | TGTGCCAGCAGCTTAATGGCGGGGAACAATGAGCAGTTCTTC
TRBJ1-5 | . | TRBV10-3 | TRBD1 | CAITRGLEQPQHF | TGTGCCATCACCAGGGGGCTCGAACAGCCCCAGCATTTT
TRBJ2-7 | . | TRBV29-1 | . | CSVRQPTYEQYF | TGCAGCGTTCGACAGCCGACCTACGAGCAGTACTTC
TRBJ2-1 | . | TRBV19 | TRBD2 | CASSQRAGGEQFF | TGTGCCAGTAGCCAGCGCGCGGGGGGTGAGCAGTTCTTC
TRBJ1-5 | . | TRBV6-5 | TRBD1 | CASSSGQGNNQPQHF | TGTGCCAGCAGTTCGGGACAGGGTAATAATCAGCCCCAGCATTTT
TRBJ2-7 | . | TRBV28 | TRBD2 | CASSSFSGRVSYEQYF | TGTGCCAGCAGCTCGTTTAGTGGGAGGGTCTCCTACGAGCAGTACTTC
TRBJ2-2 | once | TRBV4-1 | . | CASGQTNTGELFF | TGCGCCAGTGGGCAGACGAACACCGGGGAGCTGTTTTTT
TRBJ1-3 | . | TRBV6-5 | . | CASSRTGSGNTIYF | TGTGCCAGCAGCCGAACAGGGTCTGGAAACACCATATATTTT
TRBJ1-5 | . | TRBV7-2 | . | CASSLVGGTLSNQPQHF | TGTGCCAGCAGCTTAGTAGGCGGGACCCTTAGCAATCAGCCCCAGCATTTT
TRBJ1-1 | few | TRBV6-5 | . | CASNIYMNTEAFF | TGTGCCAGCAATATATACATGAACACTGAAGCTTTCTTT
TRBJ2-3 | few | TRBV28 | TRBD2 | CASSRRTSGRGADTQYF | TGTGCCAGCAGTCGACGGACTAGCGGGAGAGGTGCAGATACGCAGTATTTT
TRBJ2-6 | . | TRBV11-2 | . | CASSLGTNPYSGANVLTF | TGTGCCAGCAGCTTGGGGACAAACCCTTACTCTGGGGCCAACGTCCTGACTTTC
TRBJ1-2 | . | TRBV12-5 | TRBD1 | CASGLVGDRGHTF | TGTGCTAGTGGTTTGGTAGGGGACAGAGGCCACACCTTC
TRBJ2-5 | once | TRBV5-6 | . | CASSPYRVQETQYF | TGTGCCAGCAGCCCCTACAGGGTCCAAGAGACCCAGTACTTC
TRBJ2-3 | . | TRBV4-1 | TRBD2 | CASSQSGLAGVTDTQYF | TGCGCCAGCAGCCAATCGGGACTAGCGGGGGTCACAGATACGCAGTATTTT
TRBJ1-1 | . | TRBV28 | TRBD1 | CASSLLQGREAFF | TGTGCCAGCAGTTTACTACAGGGGCGAGAAGCTTTCTTT
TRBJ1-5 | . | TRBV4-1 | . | CASSQAGTVNQPQHF | TGCGCCAGCAGCCAAGCCGGGACTGTGAATCAGCCCCAGCATTTT
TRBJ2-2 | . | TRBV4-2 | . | CASSQGRGANTGELFF | TGTGCCAGCAGCCAAGGGCGGGGAGCGAACACCGGGGAGCTGTTTTTT
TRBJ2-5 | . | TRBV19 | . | CASSSLESGAQYF | TGTGCCAGTTCCTCTTTAGAATCGGGGGCCCAGTACTTC
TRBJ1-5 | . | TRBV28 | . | CASVLSGNQPQHF | TGTGCCAGCGTACTATCGGGAAATCAGCCCCAGCATTTT
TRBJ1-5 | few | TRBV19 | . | CASTTSGKQPQHF | TGTGCCAGTACCACCTCGGGGAAACAGCCCCAGCATTTT
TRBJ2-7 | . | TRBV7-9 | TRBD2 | CASSLGGAGGNSYEQYF | TGTGCCAGCAGCTTAGGAGGGGCGGGAGGTAACTCCTACGAGCAGTACTTC
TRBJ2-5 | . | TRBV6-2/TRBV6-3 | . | CASSYYPTGPDPHWHF | TGTGCCAGCAGTTATTATCCGACAGGTCCGGACCCACATTGGCACTTC
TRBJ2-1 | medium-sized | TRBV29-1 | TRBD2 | CSAERGGYNEQFF | TGCAGCGCCGAGCGGGGGGGTTACAATGAGCAGTTCTTC
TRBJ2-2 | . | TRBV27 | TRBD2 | CASSPSPSGGDTGELFF | TGTGCCAGCAGTCCTTCCCCTAGCGGGGGGGACACCGGGGAGCTGTTTTTT
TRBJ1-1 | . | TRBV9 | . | CASSVDGGLEAFF | TGTGCCAGCAGCGTAGATGGGGGACTTGAAGCTTTCTTT
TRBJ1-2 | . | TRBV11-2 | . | CASSLANVRGDYGYTF | TGTGCCAGCAGCTTAGCAAACGTCAGAGGAGACTATGGCTACACCTTC
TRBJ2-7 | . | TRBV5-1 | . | CASTPRGGVTYEQYF | TGCGCCAGCACCCCCCGAGGGGGGGTGACCTACGAGCAGTACTTC
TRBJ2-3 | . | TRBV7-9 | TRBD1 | CASSLLGQPTDTQYF | TGTGCCAGCAGCTTACTGGGACAGCCTACGGATACGCAGTATTTT
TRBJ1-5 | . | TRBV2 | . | CASSAGGTQPQHF | TGTGCCAGCAGTGCGGGGGGAACCCAGCCCCAGCATTTT
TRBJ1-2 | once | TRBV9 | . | CASSVSGEPGPNYGYTF | TGTGCCAGCAGCGTTTCGGGAGAGCCTGGACCTAACTATGGCTACACCTTC
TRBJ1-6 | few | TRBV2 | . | CASITGGQGSPLHF | TGTGCCAGCATTACGGGGGGTCAGGGTTCACCCCTCCACTTT
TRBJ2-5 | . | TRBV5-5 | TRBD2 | CASSLELAGGRETQYF | TGTGCCAGCAGCTTGGAACTAGCGGGGGGACGGGAGACCCAGTACTTC
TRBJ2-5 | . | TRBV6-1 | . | CASSERGRQAKETQYF | TGTGCCAGCAGTGAAAGGGGCAGGCAGGCTAAAGAGACCCAGTACTTC